This T cell receptor beta chain was recovered during a study of graft-versus-host responses after intestinal transplantation (dated by TCRdb to about 2021). Describing the broader study: The transplants that recipients received were multivisceral, liver-intestinal, or isolated intestinal. Graft-versus-host and host-versus-graft alloreactive T cell clones were tracked in the graft, circulation and bone marrow after intestinal transplantation using bulk TCR-beta CDR3 sequencing. Rather than going through the commercial service, samples from a few later patients were sequenced in-house on an Illumina MiSeq and processed with MiXCR. A peak of at least 4% donor T cells among recipient peripheral blood mononuclear cells was the definition used for donor T cell macrochimerism. Anti-thymocyte globulin induction was given to all recipients, followed by maintenance tacrolimus and steroids for approximately three years. The cohort enrolled about two dozen intestinal transplant recipients, one of whom was a retransplant, and a few patients without pretransplant specimens were excluded. To identify alloreactive clones, pre-transplant mixed lymphocyte reaction products were sequenced and then compared with unstimulated pre-transplant donor and recipient T cells.

The label giving this sample's time point can be read as: cells obtained before transplantation from donor or recipient. CD3+CD4+ and CD3+CD8+ populations were FACS-sorted from unstimulated pre-transplant donor and recipient cells taken from spleen or lymph nodes. The study at large found these results: In patients with donor T cell macrochimerism, the allografts had high GvH to HvG T cell clonal ratios. GvH clones were found in recipient bone marrow, and some of the GvH clones appeared earlier in ileal mucosa or blood, which is consistent with an intestinal mucosal origin. Peak levels of circulating GvH clones were associated with declines in HvG clones early after transplant. Conclusions were limited by the relatively low number and heterogeneity of intestinal transplant patients.

Remarks on this clone: The specificity of this receptor is unknown. Per-base quality was not reported, and no clone a single base away is much larger than it.

The library came from the immunoSEQ multiplex PCR assay. For most patients, genomic DNA was isolated using the Qiagen DNeasy Blood and Tissue Kit and was shipped frozen to Adaptive Biotechnologies for TCR sequencing. For most patients, genomic DNA was subjected to high-throughput TCR-beta CDR3 sequencing by Adaptive Biotechnologies. In the original analysis: Adaptive's ImmunoSEQ software supplied the TCR sequencing data for 18 patients, while MiXCR and VDJtools were used to process a few other patients. CD4 versus CD8 sorting errors were corrected by removing sequences found in both subsets at a frequency ratio below 5:1. Because the origin of CDR3 nucleotide sequences shared between donor and recipient could not be assigned, those sequences were removed. To be classed as alloreactive, a clone needed at least 2-fold expansion over unstimulated cells and a minimum CFSE-low frequency of 0.002% (template counts) or 0.001% (read counts). Clones were considered mappable if detected in sequenced pre-transplant spleen, lymph node, or MLR CFSE-low populations of the donor or recipient. Cumulative frequency of alloreactive clones was calculated as a percentage of all sequences weighted by copy number. Drawn from immuneACCESS, this table holds only the in-frame rearrangements with V and J called that TCRdb kept. Clones are partly lost; checked studies trace under half to an unresolved V gene and leave the rest unexplained. V and J calls and clone size come straight from that table; D and trimming were deduced from the DNA. For this sample the table gives fewer than 65,000 clones, of which around 89% were detected only once. The biggest ten clones account for approximately 0.6% of the sample.

The germline V gene sets CDR1 to LGHNA and CDR2 to YSLEER. CDR3 length: 17 amino acids, cysteine to phenylalanine. The sequence is cut down to CDR3 DNA, 51 bases in frame from base 1. For this chain, trimming is 1 base at the V end and 2 bases at the J end, and the number of junction bases without a gene match is 7. This material consisted of unstimulated CD4+ T cells sorted from spleen or lymph node cells, taken before transplant. The rearranged segments are TRBV4-3 and TRBJ2-3, with 9 middle bases fitting TRBD2. This clonotype was sampled from a human donor who was the organ donor for an intestinal transplant. The CDR3: CASSQGISGSLTDTQYF. The nucleotides read TGCGCCAGCAGCCAAGGTATTAGCGGGAGCCTCACAGATACGCAGTATTTT.